A selection of T cell receptor beta chains follows, all from one sample in a study of response to subunit inactivated influenza vaccine. TCRdb re-derived calls from the RT-PCR reads in MiXCR, one entry per CDR3 protein. The table shows a few hundred thousand distinct CDR3 sequences, with 14% occurring only once. Source: PBMCs from blood, taken 11 to 12 days after vaccination. The receptors shown here come from a man aged 45-65 years who received an inactivated influenza vaccine. CDR3s include the opening cysteine and the closing phenylalanine or tryptophan. Fields, in order: D gene, clone size, V gene, J gene, CDR3 DNA, CDR3 protein. The D gene is left open where the match is weak. Clone size is stated in some rows and not others, as once, few, many or a class when expanded.

>NA|NA|TRBV28|TRBJ2-5
TGTGCCAGCAGTGGCAGGGGCGACCAAGAGACCCAGTACTTC
CASSGRGDQETQYF
>TRBD2|NA|TRBV7-8|TRBJ2-7
TGTGCCAGCAGCCCCCAACTAGCGGGGAACTACGAGCAGTACTTC
CASSPQLAGNYEQYF
>NA|NA|TRBV20-1|TRBJ1-5
TGCAGTGCTAGGATTGGGGGCAGCTATAGCAATCAGCCCCAGCATTTT
CSARIGGSYSNQPQHF
>NA|few|TRBV5-5|TRBJ2-1
TGTGCCAGCAGCTTGGTGTTACTAGACAAGTTCTTC
CASSLVLLDKFF
>NA|few|TRBV29-1|TRBJ2-7
TGCAGCGCTCGAACCGGGACACAACTCTACGAGCAGTACTTC
CSARTGTQLYEQYF
>NA|few|TRBV7-9|TRBJ2-5
TGTGCCAGCAGGCAGGACAGAAACCAAGAGACCCAGTACTTC
CASRQDRNQETQYF
>NA|NA|TRBV5-5|TRBJ2-7
TGTGCCAGCAGCCCTTCCAGGGGACATGGCTACGAGCAGTACTTC
CASSPSRGHGYEQYF
>NA|few|TRBV20-1|TRBJ2-2
TGCAGTGCGGGACCCCCGGACACCGGGGAGCTGTTTTTT
CSAGPPDTGELFF
>NA|few|TRBV3-1|TRBJ2-2
TGTGCCAGCAGCCCCCAGCCGGGGGCGGTCGGGGAGCTGTTTTTT
CASSPQPGAVGELFF
>TRBD1|few|TRBV2|TRBJ1-5
TGTGCCAAGGGGACAGGGGGCAATCAGCCCCAGCATTTT
CAKGTGGNQPQHF
>NA|NA|TRBV24-1|TRBJ2-5
TGTGCCACCAGTGCGACAGGCCCTACAGAGACCCAGTACTTC
CATSATGPTETQYF
>NA|NA|TRBV2|TRBJ2-2
TGTGCCAGCAGTCGACTAGAAGGAGCCGGGGAGCTGTTTTTT
CASSRLEGAGELFF